These 15 T cell receptor beta chains came from one sample sequenced in a study of Ad26.COV2.S vaccination and SARS-CoV-2 variants. Assay used: immunoSEQ multiplex PCR; TCRdb lists only in-frame clones, some missing. The profile covers roughly 460,000 clones, with about 88% appearing a single time and 1.7% taken by the ten largest. Treatment noted: over 15 received Ad26.COV2.S at low or high dose, single or two shots; about five received placebo; per-sample allocation not given. Day 63 following the first vaccine or placebo injection was when the samples were taken. The sequencing used peripheral blood, collected in a trial of Ad26.COV2.S vaccine versus placebo. The receptors originated from a person between 18 and 59 years old who received the Ad26.COV2.S COVID-19 vaccine or a placebo.

Only one count was recorded for this clone. The chain is built from TRBV5-1 and TRBJ1-3; D perhaps matches TRBD1 (5 bases). Per the germline V gene, CDR1 is SGHRS and CDR2 is YFSETQ. Trimming took off 4 bases at V and 0 bases at J, with 17 bases between the two ends. CDR3 length: 17 residues. The CDR3 region is CASSRGALSYSGNTIYF. The DNA of the CDR3 is TGCGCCAGCAGCCGAGGGGCTCTTTCTTACTCTGGAAACACCATATATTTT.

The chain links TRBV6-2 or TRBV6-3 to TRBJ1-1; D unclear. Germline V gives CDR1 MNHEY, CDR2 SVGEGT. V was trimmed by 5 bases and J by 2 bases, leaving 9 bases between them. CDR3 length: 13 residues. Here the CDR3 DNA reads TGTGCCAGCAGTCCATGGCCAAACACTGAAGCTTTCTTT. Translating gives CASSPWPNTEAFF.

V and J are TRBV12-3 or TRBV12-4 and TRBJ2-7; D is perhaps TRBD2 (5 bases). The CDR3 extends over 12 amino acids. Trimming removed 3 bases at V and 9 bases at J, with 12 bases between. DNA for the CDR3: TGTGCCAGCAGTTTGTCTAGCCCAGTGCAGTACTTC. Its translation: CASSLSSPVQYF.

In its sample, this clone was seen once. The chain joins TRBV19 to TRBJ2-5; D perhaps matches TRBD2 (5 bases). The CDR3 extends over 13 amino acids. Germline CDR1 is LNHDA and CDR2 is SQIVND (reference sequence). Deletions cut 2 bases from V and 5 bases from J, with 9 bases between. As DNA, the CDR3 is TGTGCCAGTAGTATACCGGGATATGAGACCCAGTACTTC. The encoded protein is CASSIPGYETQYF. The full variable domain, rest sourced from reference TRBV19 and TRBJ2-5, is DGGITQSPKYLFRKEGQNVTLSCEQNLNHDAMYWYRQDPGQGLRLIYYSQIVNDFQKGDIAEGYSVSREKKESFPLTVTSAQKNPTAFYLCASSIPGYETQYFGPGTRLLVL.

This chain uses TRBV28 with TRBJ2-1, with D possibly TRBD2 on 6 matching bases. Germline V lookup: CDR1 MDHEN, CDR2 SYDVKM. Trimming took 5 bases from V and 0 from J, leaving 20 bases between them. CDR3 length equals 18 residues. The CDR3 spells CASSSRRLAQSSYNEQFF. The DNA of the CDR3 is TGTGCCAGCAGTAGCCGACGGCTAGCGCAGAGCTCCTACAATGAGCAGTTCTTC. The variable domain in full, with the rest retrieved from reference TRBV28 and TRBJ2-1, is DVKVTQSSRYLVKRTGEKVFLECVQDMDHENMFWYRQDPGLGLRLIYFSYDVKMKEKGDIPEGYSVSREKKERFSLILESASTNQTSMYLCASSSRRLAQSSYNEQFFGPGTRLTVL.

The J gene is TRBJ2-7, the V gene TRBV30; D may be TRBD2 (6 bases). Germline V lookup: CDR1 GTSNPN, CDR2 SVGIG (reference sequence). The CDR3 has 15 amino acids. V lost 4 bases to trimming and J lost 0 bases, with 16 bases between them. CDR3 residues: CAWTEGGTYSYEQYF. The CDR3 coding sequence is TGTGCCTGGACTGAGGGCGGGACCTACTCCTACGAGCAGTACTTC.

The J gene is TRBJ1-3, the V gene TRBV6-5; D is uncertain. The V gene lost 7 bases and the J gene lost 0 bases, with 10 bases spanning the gap. The CDR3 contains 14 residues. Germline V gene lookup returns CDR1 MNHEY and CDR2 SVGAGI. The CDR3 DNA reads as TGTGCCAGCAAACGACCGAACTCTGGAAACACCATATATTTT. It specifies CASKRPNSGNTIYF.

The chain couples TRBV7-2 to TRBJ2-7, with 10 bases fitting TRBD1. V lost 0 bases, J lost 9 bases, and 2 bases stayed unmatched. This CDR3 is built from 13 residues. The germline CDR1 and CDR2 sequences are SGHTA and FQGNSA. The CDR3 DNA is TGTGCCAGCAGCTTAGCCGGGGACAGGGGGCAGTACTTC. Protein sequence: CASSLAGDRGQYF.

This clone has just one count. The gene calls are TRBV12-3 or TRBV12-4 and TRBJ1-1, with TRBD1 as a possible D gene (5 bases). With 6 bases removed from V and 4 bases from J, the gap between germline ends came to 9 bases. The CDR3 covers 12 residues. CDR3 bases: TGTGCCAGCAGCTCGGGACCCACTGAAGCTTTCTTT. Protein sequence: CASSSGPTEAFF.

V gene TRBV9 combines with J gene TRBJ2-2, with TRBD2 identical over 9 bases. The CDR3 consists of 15 residues. V was clipped by 5 bases and J by 7 bases; unmatched bases: 9. Per the germline V gene, CDR1 is SGDLS and CDR2 is YYNGEE. CDR3 amino acids: CASSQTSGYVGELFF. The CDR3, as DNA: TGTGCCAGCAGTCAAACTAGCGGGTACGTCGGGGAGCTGTTTTTT.

Turning to this clone: The sample contains more than one DNA sequence encoding this CDR3. This chain joins TRBV7-2 and TRBJ1-3; D remains ambiguous. Germline assignment: CDR1 SGHTA and CDR2 FQGNSA. CDR3 length equals 14 residues. Trimming pared 3 bases from V and 0 bases from J, leaving 6 bases between. The CDR3 protein is CASSLGSSGNTIYF. The CDR3 coding sequence is TGTGCCAGCAGCTTGGGTAGCTCTGGAAACACCATATATTTT. Drawing the rest from reference TRBV7-2 and TRBJ1-3, the complete variable domain is GAGVSQSPSNKVTEKGKDVELRCDPISGHTALYWYRQSLGQGLEFLIYFQGNSAPDKSGLPSDRFSAERTGGSVSTLTIQRTQQEDSAVYLCASSLGSSGNTIYFGEGSWLTVV.

The chain links TRBV20-1 to TRBJ1-2, with D possibly matching TRBD1 (6 bases). Germline V gene lookup returns CDR1 DFQATT and CDR2 SNEGSKA (reference sequence). The CDR3 runs 11 residues. V gave up 6 bases and J gave up 7 bases, with 12 bases separating them. CDR3 coding DNA: TGCAGTGCAAGGACAGACGGTGGCTACACCTTC. The encoded protein is CSARTDGGYTF.

The chain combines TRBV18 with TRBJ1-1; D uncertain. The CDR3 extends over 12 amino acids. In germline, CDR1 is KGHSH, CDR2 LQKENI. V was cut by 5 bases and J by 5 bases, with 9 bases left in between. Here the CDR3 reads CASSKSETEAFF. For the CDR3, the DNA is TGTGCCAGCTCAAAGTCCGAGACTGAAGCTTTCTTT.

This chain uses TRBV30 with TRBJ2-7; no firm D call. V dropped 3 bases and J dropped 0 bases, with 6 bases sitting between them. The V gene's germline CDR1 is GTSNPN and CDR2 SVGIG (reference sequence). The CDR3 totals 12 residues. The chain's CDR3 is CAWRGPSYEQYF. The CDR3 region has the DNA TGTGCCTGGAGGGGCCCCTCCTACGAGCAGTACTTC.

V is TRBV29-1 and J is TRBJ2-5, with 11 bases that match TRBD2. Germline loops: CDR1 SQVTM, CDR2 ANQGSEA. Losses at the gene ends were 4 bases for V and 5 bases for J; bases not matched to a gene: 15. There are 17 residues in the CDR3. The CDR3: CSVASGLSGGARETQYF. Here the CDR3 DNA reads TGCAGCGTTGCTAGTGGCCTTAGCGGGGGGGCCCGGGAGACCCAGTACTTC.